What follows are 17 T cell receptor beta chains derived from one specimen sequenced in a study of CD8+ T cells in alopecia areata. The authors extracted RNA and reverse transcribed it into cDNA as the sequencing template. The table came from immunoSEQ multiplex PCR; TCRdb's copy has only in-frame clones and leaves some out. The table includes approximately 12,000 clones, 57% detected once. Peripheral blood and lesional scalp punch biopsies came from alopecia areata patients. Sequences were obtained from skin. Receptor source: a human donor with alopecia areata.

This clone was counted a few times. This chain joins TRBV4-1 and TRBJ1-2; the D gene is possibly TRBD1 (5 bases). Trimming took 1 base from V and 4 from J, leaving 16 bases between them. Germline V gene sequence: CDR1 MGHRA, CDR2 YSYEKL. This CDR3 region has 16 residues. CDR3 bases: TGCGCCAGCAGCCAAGGTTCTCCAGGGATGTTCTATGGCTACACCTTC. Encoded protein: CASSQGSPGMFYGYTF.

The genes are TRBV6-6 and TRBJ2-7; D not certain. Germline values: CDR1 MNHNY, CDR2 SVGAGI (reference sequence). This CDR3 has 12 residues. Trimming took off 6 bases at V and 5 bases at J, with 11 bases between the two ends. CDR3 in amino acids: CASRHGSDEQYF. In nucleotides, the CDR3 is TGTGCCAGCAGACACGGGTCAGACGAGCAGTACTTC.

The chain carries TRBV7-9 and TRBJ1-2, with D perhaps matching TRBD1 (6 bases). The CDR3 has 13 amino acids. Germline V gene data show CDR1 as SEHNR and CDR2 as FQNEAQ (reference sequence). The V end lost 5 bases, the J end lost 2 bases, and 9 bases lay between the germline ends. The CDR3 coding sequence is TGTGCCAGCAGCCCAGGACAGAACTATGGCTACACCTTC. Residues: CASSPGQNYGYTF. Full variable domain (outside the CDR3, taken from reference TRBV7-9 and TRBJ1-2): DTGVSQNPRHKITKRGQNVTFRCDPISEHNRLYWYRQTLGQGPEFLTYFQNEAQLEKSRLLSDRFSAERPKGSFSTLEIQRTEQGDSAMYLCASSPGQNYGYTFGSGTRLTVV.

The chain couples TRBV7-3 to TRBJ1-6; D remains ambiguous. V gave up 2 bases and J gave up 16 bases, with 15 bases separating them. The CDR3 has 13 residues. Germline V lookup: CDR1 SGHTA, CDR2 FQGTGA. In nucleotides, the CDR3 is TGTGCCAGCAGCTTACGCACCTGGCGGTTACTCCACTTT. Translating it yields CASSLRTWRLLHF.

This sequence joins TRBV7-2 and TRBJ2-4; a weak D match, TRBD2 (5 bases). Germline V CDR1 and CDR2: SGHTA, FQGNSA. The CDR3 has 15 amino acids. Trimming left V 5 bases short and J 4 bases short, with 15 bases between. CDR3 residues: CASSRGGLLKNIQYF. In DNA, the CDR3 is TGTGCCAGCAGCCGAGGCGGACTGCTAAAAAACATTCAGTACTTC.

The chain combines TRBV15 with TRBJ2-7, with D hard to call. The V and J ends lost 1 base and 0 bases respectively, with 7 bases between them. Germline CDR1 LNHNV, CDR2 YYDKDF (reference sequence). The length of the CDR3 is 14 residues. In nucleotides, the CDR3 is TGTGCCACCAGCAGAGTCCCCGGCTCCTACGAGCAGTACTTC. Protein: CATSRVPGSYEQYF.

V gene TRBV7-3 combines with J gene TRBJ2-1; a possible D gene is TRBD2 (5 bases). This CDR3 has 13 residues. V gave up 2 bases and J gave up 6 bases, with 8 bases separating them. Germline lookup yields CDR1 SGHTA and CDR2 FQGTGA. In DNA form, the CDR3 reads TGTGCCAGCAGCTTAGAGCGGCTCAATGAGCAGTTCTTC. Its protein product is CASSLERLNEQFF.

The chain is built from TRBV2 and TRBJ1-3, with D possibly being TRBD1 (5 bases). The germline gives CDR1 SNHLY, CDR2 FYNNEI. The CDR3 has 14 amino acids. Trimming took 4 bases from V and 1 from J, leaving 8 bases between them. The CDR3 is CASSVGGSGNTIYF. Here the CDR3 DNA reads TGTGCCAGCAGTGTCGGGGGGTCTGGAAACACCATATATTTT.

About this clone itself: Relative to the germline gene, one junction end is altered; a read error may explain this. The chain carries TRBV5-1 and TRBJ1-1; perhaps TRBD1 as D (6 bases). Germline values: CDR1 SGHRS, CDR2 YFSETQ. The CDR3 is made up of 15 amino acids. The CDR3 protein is CASSLGRGGYTEAFF. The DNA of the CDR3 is TGCGCCAGCAGTTTGGGCAGGGGTGGCTATACTGAAGCTTTCTTT.

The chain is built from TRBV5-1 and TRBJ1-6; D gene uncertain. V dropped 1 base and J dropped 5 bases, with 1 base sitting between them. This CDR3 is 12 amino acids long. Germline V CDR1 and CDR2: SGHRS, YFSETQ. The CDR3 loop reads CASSLNNSPLHF. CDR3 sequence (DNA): TGCGCCAGCAGCTTGAATAATTCACCCCTCCACTTT. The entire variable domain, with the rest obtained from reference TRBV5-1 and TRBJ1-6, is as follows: KAGVTQTPRYLIKTRGQQVTLSCSPISGHRSVSWYQQTPGQGLQFLFEYFSETQRNKGNFPGRFSGRQFSNSRSEMNVSTLELGDSALYLCASSLNNSPLHFGNGTRLTVT.

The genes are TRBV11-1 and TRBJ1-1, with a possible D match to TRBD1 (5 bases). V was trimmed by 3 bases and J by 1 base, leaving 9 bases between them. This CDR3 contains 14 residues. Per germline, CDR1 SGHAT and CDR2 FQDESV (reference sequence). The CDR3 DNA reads TGTGCCAGCAGCTTGGGCAGGGCGAACACTGAAGCTTTCTTT. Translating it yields CASSLGRANTEAFF.

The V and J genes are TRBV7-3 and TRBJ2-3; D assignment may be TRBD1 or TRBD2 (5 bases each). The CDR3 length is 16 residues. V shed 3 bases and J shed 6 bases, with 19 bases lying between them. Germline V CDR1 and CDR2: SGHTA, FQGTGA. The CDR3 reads CASSLGTGKGEDTQYF. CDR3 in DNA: TGTGCCAGCAGCTTGGGGACCGGGAAAGGTGAGGATACGCAGTATTTT.

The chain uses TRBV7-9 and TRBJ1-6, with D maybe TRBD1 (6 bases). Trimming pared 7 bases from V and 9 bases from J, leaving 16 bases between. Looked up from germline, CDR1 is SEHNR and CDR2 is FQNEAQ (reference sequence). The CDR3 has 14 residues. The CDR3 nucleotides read TGTGCCAGCACCAAGGGGGAGAGACTTTCACCCCTCCACTTT. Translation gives CASTKGERLSPLHF.

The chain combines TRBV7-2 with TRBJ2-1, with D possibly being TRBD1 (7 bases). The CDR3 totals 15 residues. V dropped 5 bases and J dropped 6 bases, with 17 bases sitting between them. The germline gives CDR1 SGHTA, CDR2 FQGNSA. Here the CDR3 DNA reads TGTGCCAGCAGCCCCTTGACAGGGAGGCCCAATGAGCAGTTCTTC. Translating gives CASSPLTGRPNEQFF. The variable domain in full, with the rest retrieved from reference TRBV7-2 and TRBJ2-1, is GAGVSQSPSNKVTEKGKDVELRCDPISGHTALYWYRQSLGQGLEFLIYFQGNSAPDKSGLPSDRFSAERTGGSVSTLTIQRTQQEDSAVYLCASSPLTGRPNEQFFGPGTRLTVL.

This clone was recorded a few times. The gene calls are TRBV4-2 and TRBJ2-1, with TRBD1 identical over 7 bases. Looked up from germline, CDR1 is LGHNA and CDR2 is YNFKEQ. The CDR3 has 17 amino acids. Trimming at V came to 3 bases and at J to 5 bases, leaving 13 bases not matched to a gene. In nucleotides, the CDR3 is TGTGCCAGCAGCCAGATTTGGGGCAGGGGGTCGGACAATGAGCAGTTCTTC. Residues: CASSQIWGRGSDNEQFF.

DNA for the CDR3: TGTGCCAGCAGCGTAGTCGGGGAATCATACAATGAGCAGTTCTTC. Protein: CASSVVGESYNEQFF. The chain is built from TRBV9 and TRBJ2-1; a possible D gene is TRBD2 (5 bases). V was shortened by 0 bases and J by 4 bases, with 11 bases between the two germline ends. The CDR3 runs 15 residues. Germline values: CDR1 SGDLS, CDR2 YYNGEE. Together with reference TRBV9 and TRBJ2-1, the CDR3 gives the full variable domain: DSGVTQTPKHLITATGQRVTLRCSPRSGDLSVYWYQQSLDQGLQFLIQYYNGEERAKGNILERFSAQQFPDLHSELNLSSLELGDSALYFCASSVVGESYNEQFFGPGTRLTVL.

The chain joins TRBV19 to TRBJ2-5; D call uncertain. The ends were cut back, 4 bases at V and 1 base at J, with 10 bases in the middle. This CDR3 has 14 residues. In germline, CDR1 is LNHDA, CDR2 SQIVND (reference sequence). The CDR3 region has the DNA TGTGCCAGTAGTAGCCTCCCTGGCCAAGAGACCCAGTACTTC. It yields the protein CASSSLPGQETQYF.